A selection of T cell receptor beta chains follows, all from one sample in a study of cytomegalovirus exposure and HLA in healthy donors. Assay: immunoSEQ multiplex PCR; the TCRdb copy retains only in-frame clones and omits some. Among about 89,000 clones, about 85% were seen once, and the ten largest hold 7.4%. The sample was PBMCs. The source of these receptors is a man aged 40-49 years in good health and CMV-seropositive. Both conserved end residues are part of each CDR3. D genes are given only for firm matches.

CDR3 protein	V gene	J gene	D gene
CASSEGWTSGGGTDTQYF	TRBV2	TRBJ2-3	TRBD2
CASSEETGLAGELFF	TRBV6-1	TRBJ2-2	TRBD1
CASRSGGQLFEQFF	TRBV5-1	TRBJ2-1	TRBD2
CASSQDGATEAFF	TRBV4-1	TRBJ1-1	.
CASSNPNRDREKMNTEAFF	TRBV21-1	TRBJ1-1	.
CASSIGGGDSPLHF	TRBV5-1	TRBJ1-6	.
CASSRTGGDQPQHF	TRBV6-6	TRBJ1-5	TRBD1
CSVVAGQGLAEQYF	TRBV29-1	TRBJ2-7	TRBD1
CATRQGEQPQHF	TRBV15	TRBJ1-5	TRBD1
CASSPREGTTGELFF	TRBV5-1	TRBJ2-2	.
CATGKGQANEKLFF	TRBV10-3	TRBJ1-4	TRBD1
CASSWGDRAYEQYF	TRBV11-3	TRBJ2-7	.
CASSWTGGPSSYEQYF	TRBV6-6	TRBJ2-7	TRBD1
CASSPTAVNYGYTF	TRBV7-6	TRBJ1-2	.
CASTRDYRYEQYF	TRBV2	TRBJ2-7	TRBD2
CAWRTSGSGEQFF	TRBV30	TRBJ2-1	TRBD2
CASSTKDRVDGYTF	TRBV19	TRBJ1-2	TRBD1
CASTRYSGGHYEQFF	TRBV28	TRBJ2-1	TRBD2
CASSVELSTDTQYF	TRBV5-1	TRBJ2-3	.
CATWGGPWYGYTF	TRBV19	TRBJ1-2	.
CASSARGQGGRDEQFF	TRBV9	TRBJ2-1	TRBD1
CASSLARQGYEQYF	TRBV5-1	TRBJ2-7	TRBD1
CATNLGGANVLTF	TRBV15	TRBJ2-6	.
CASSLASGQRYIQYF	TRBV7-8	TRBJ2-4	TRBD1
CASSEVGQAWLYGYTF	TRBV6-1	TRBJ1-2	.
CASSLDRRIPYNSPLHF	TRBV18	TRBJ1-6	.
CASSLRWRSGNYGYTF	TRBV5-5	TRBJ1-2	.
CASSLGTGGSYEQYF	TRBV4-2	TRBJ2-7	TRBD1
CASRRGGNNEQFF	TRBV28	TRBJ2-1	.
CASTKTAIRTEAFF	TRBV2	TRBJ1-1	.
CASSSTPRDNYEQYF	TRBV5-4	TRBJ2-7	.
CASGGVFNEQFF	TRBV19	TRBJ2-1	TRBD2
CASSVATGVADTQYF	TRBV9	TRBJ2-3	TRBD1
CASSDGQGLPSGANVLTF	TRBV10-1	TRBJ2-6	.
CASTLGRNYGYTF	TRBV5-6	TRBJ1-2	.
CASSPRNSANTGELFF	TRBV18	TRBJ2-2	.
CASSRLAGDAYNEQFF	TRBV21-1	TRBJ2-1	.
CASSSEETQYF	TRBV2	TRBJ2-5	.
CASSVEGGPPSLGEKLFF	TRBV9	TRBJ1-4	.
CASSSMGNVNSPLHF	TRBV5-6	TRBJ1-6	.
CASSEALAGFNEQFF	TRBV2	TRBJ2-1	TRBD2
CASSPFIAGSSYNEQFF	TRBV5-5	TRBJ2-1	TRBD2
CASKAAGRGGEQYF	TRBV6-1	.	.
CAVEGGGKLFF	TRBV7-8	TRBJ1-4	.
CASSLSPQQGEDQPQHF	TRBV7-7	TRBJ1-5	.
CASSLAGVGSTDTQYF	TRBV11-2	TRBJ2-3	.
CASSLKRSPYNEQFF	TRBV11-2	TRBJ2-1	.
CASSQQGRGSPLHF	TRBV14	TRBJ1-6	.
CASSQDRDSGGGTDTQYF	TRBV14	TRBJ2-3	TRBD2
CASSFTGTAPLYEQYF	TRBV7-9	TRBJ2-7	TRBD1
CASRLRGGQETQYF	TRBV11-1	TRBJ2-5	TRBD2
CASTRGTGDETQYF	TRBV5-1	TRBJ2-5	TRBD1
CASRTGWTSLFF	TRBV28	TRBJ2-1	TRBD2
CASSWGQTAFEAFF	TRBV5-5	TRBJ1-1	TRBD1
CASSLALLQREGSVEGQYF	TRBV5-1	TRBJ2-7	TRBD2
CASSEALGRVPQPQHF	TRBV2	TRBJ1-5	.
CASSLLAGSVEAGANVLTF	TRBV11-2	TRBJ2-6	TRBD2
CASSQEGPYSNQPQHF	TRBV4-1	TRBJ1-5	.
CASSEAGGDEKLFF	TRBV6-1	TRBJ1-4	.
CASSSQGLPEAFF	TRBV5-1	TRBJ1-1	.